These T cell receptor beta chains were read from a single sample in a study of T-cell reconstitution after alpha-beta-depleted transplantation in children. TCRdb reanalysed the PCR reads using MiXCR and keeps one entry per CDR3 protein. The sample contains 480,000 or so distinct CDR3 sequences, approximately 10% of which appear only once. The sample consisted of PBMCs, taken before TCRalphabeta/CD19-depleted stem cell transplant. These receptors were taken from a child aged 2 to 15 with inherited bone marrow failure, due to receive a stem cell transplant. CDR3s include the opening cysteine and the closing phenylalanine or tryptophan. The D gene is left open where the match is weak. A clone size is listed for some rows: how often the clone was seen (once, few, many), or a class if it is expanded.

abundance: many
v_gene: TRBV7-8
j_gene: TRBJ2-3
d_gene: TRBD2
CDR3aa: CASSPWTSGRFDTQYF
CDR3nt: TGTGCCAGCAGCCCCTGGACTAGCGGGAGGTTTGATACGCAGTATTTT

abundance: few
v_gene: TRBV5-1
j_gene: TRBJ2-3
d_gene: TRBD2
CDR3aa: CASSLVGGGEDTQYF
CDR3nt: TGCGCCAGCAGCTTGGTTGGGGGGGGTGAAGATACGCAGTATTTT

abundance: -
v_gene: TRBV30
j_gene: TRBJ2-5
d_gene: -
CDR3aa: CAWSVNWKETQYF
CDR3nt: TGTGCCTGGAGTGTAAATTGGAAAGAGACCCAGTACTTC

abundance: many
v_gene: TRBV5-1
j_gene: TRBJ2-3
d_gene: TRBD2
CDR3aa: CASSLGLADYHTQYF
CDR3nt: TGCGCCAGCAGCTTGGGGCTAGCGGATTATCATACGCAGTATTTT

abundance: -
v_gene: TRBV12-3/TRBV12-4
j_gene: TRBJ1-2
d_gene: -
CDR3aa: CASSPNRETGGYTF
CDR3nt: TGTGCCAGCAGTCCGAACAGGGAGACGGGGGGCTACACCTTC

abundance: -
v_gene: TRBV6-1
j_gene: TRBJ1-5
d_gene: -
CDR3aa: CATQGYPGNQPQHF
CDR3nt: TGTGCCACTCAGGGGTATCCCGGCAATCAGCCCCAGCATTTT

abundance: few
v_gene: TRBV7-2
j_gene: TRBJ2-2
d_gene: TRBD2
CDR3aa: CASSLGGGAFTGELFF
CDR3nt: TGTGCCAGCAGCTTAGGGGGGGGTGCCTTCACCGGGGAGCTGTTTTTT

abundance: few
v_gene: TRBV18
j_gene: TRBJ2-1
d_gene: -
CDR3aa: CASSPEGPRYNEQFF
CDR3nt: TGTGCCAGCTCACCTGAAGGGCCCCGGTACAATGAGCAGTTCTTC

abundance: many
v_gene: TRBV7-9
j_gene: TRBJ2-3
d_gene: -
CDR3aa: CASSLAAADTQYF
CDR3nt: TGTGCCAGCAGCTTAGCGGCGGCAGATACGCAGTATTTT

abundance: few
v_gene: TRBV7-2
j_gene: TRBJ2-7
d_gene: -
CDR3aa: CASSLVGGLAYEQYF
CDR3nt: TGTGCCAGCAGCTTAGTCGGGGGCTTAGCCTACGAGCAGTACTTC

abundance: many
v_gene: TRBV28
j_gene: TRBJ2-5
d_gene: -
CDR3aa: CASSHPLGPAYF
CDR3nt: TGTGCCAGCAGCCACCCACTAGGGCCCGCGTACTTC

abundance: few
v_gene: TRBV5-6
j_gene: TRBJ1-2
d_gene: -
CDR3aa: CASSLVSLVNYGYTF
CDR3nt: TGTGCCAGCAGCTTGGTTAGCCTCGTTAACTATGGCTACACCTTC

abundance: many
v_gene: TRBV29-1
j_gene: TRBJ2-1
d_gene: TRBD2
CDR3aa: CSVERASGSSYNEQFF
CDR3nt: TGCAGCGTTGAAAGGGCTAGCGGGAGCTCCTACAATGAGCAGTTCTTC

abundance: many
v_gene: TRBV12-3/TRBV12-4
j_gene: TRBJ2-3
d_gene: TRBD1
CDR3aa: CASSLSRTGVDTQYF
CDR3nt: TGTGCCAGCAGTTTATCGAGGACAGGGGTAGATACGCAGTATTTT

abundance: -
v_gene: TRBV9
j_gene: TRBJ2-2
d_gene: -
CDR3aa: CASSPYPGTPENTGELFF
CDR3nt: TGTGCCAGCAGCCCCTACCCCGGGACACCCGAGAACACCGGGGAGCTGTTTTTT

abundance: few
v_gene: TRBV5-4
j_gene: TRBJ2-1
d_gene: TRBD2
CDR3aa: CASSGSSGRSYNEQFF
CDR3nt: TGTGCCAGCAGCGGCTCTAGCGGGAGATCGTACAATGAGCAGTTCTTC

abundance: few
v_gene: TRBV29-1
j_gene: TRBJ2-7
d_gene: TRBD2
CDR3aa: CSVEGPGTTTYEQYF
CDR3nt: TGCAGCGTTGAAGGCCCCGGGACTACTACCTACGAGCAGTACTTC

abundance: once
v_gene: TRBV9
j_gene: TRBJ2-7
d_gene: TRBD2
CDR3aa: CVSSVAGTSGRYEQYF
CDR3nt: TGTGTCAGCAGCGTAGCTGGTACTAGCGGGAGATACGAGCAGTACTTC

abundance: many
v_gene: TRBV7-2
j_gene: TRBJ2-1
d_gene: -
CDR3aa: CASSTVYNEQFF
CDR3nt: TGTGCCAGCAGTACAGTTTACAATGAGCAGTTCTTC

abundance: many
v_gene: TRBV7-2
j_gene: TRBJ1-5
d_gene: TRBD1
CDR3aa: CASSPGTANHQPQHF
CDR3nt: TGTGCCAGCAGCCCGGGGACAGCCAACCATCAGCCCCAGCATTTT

abundance: many
v_gene: TRBV24-1
j_gene: TRBJ2-2
d_gene: -
CDR3aa: CATSDPGRLGGNTGELFF
CDR3nt: TGTGCCACCAGTGATCCGGGCCGACTCGGAGGAAACACCGGGGAGCTGTTTTTT

abundance: many
v_gene: TRBV6-5
j_gene: TRBJ2-4
d_gene: -
CDR3aa: CASSYSGVLAKNIQYF
CDR3nt: TGTGCCAGCAGTTACTCAGGGGTTCTGGCCAAAAACATTCAGTACTTC

abundance: many
v_gene: TRBV6-2/TRBV6-3
j_gene: TRBJ2-2
d_gene: -
CDR3aa: CASSINPSLTGELFF
CDR3nt: TGTGCCAGCAGTATAAATCCCTCGCTCACCGGGGAGCTGTTTTTT

abundance: many
v_gene: TRBV27
j_gene: TRBJ2-2
d_gene: -
CDR3aa: CASSLLGGTGELFF
CDR3nt: TGTGCCAGCAGTTTATTAGGCGGCACCGGGGAGCTGTTTTTT

abundance: many
v_gene: TRBV12-3/TRBV12-4
j_gene: TRBJ2-1
d_gene: -
CDR3aa: CASGSPGQSGGPEQFF
CDR3nt: TGTGCCAGCGGAAGCCCGGGGCAGTCCGGGGGTCCGGAGCAGTTCTTC

abundance: many
v_gene: TRBV7-9
j_gene: TRBJ1-3
d_gene: -
CDR3aa: CASRPSFELLSGNTIYF
CDR3nt: TGTGCCAGCAGGCCTTCTTTCGAGCTGCTCTCTGGAAACACCATATATTTT

abundance: few
v_gene: TRBV7-9
j_gene: TRBJ2-2
d_gene: -
CDR3aa: CASSLTGKIGELFF
CDR3nt: TGTGCCAGCAGCTTGACGGGAAAAATCGGGGAGCTGTTTTTT

abundance: few
v_gene: TRBV7-9
j_gene: TRBJ1-4
d_gene: -
CDR3aa: CASSLALAANEKLFF
CDR3nt: TGTGCCAGCAGCTTAGCGCTGGCAGCTAATGAAAAACTGTTTTTT